The next 8 T cell receptor beta chains were all read from a single sample in a study of preoperative IRX-2 immunotherapy in early breast cancer. Clones were sequenced by immunoSEQ multiplex PCR, and TCRdb holds only the in-frame ones, with some missing. The table records around 43,000 clones, roughly 80% of them present only once. Treatment denoted: preoperative locoregional IRX-2 cytokine immunotherapy. This material consisted of tumor tissue, taken after IRX-2 immunotherapy. These receptors were taken from a human donor with breast cancer.

The chain combines TRBV6-8 with TRBJ2-1; no firm D call. This CDR3 contains 12 residues. Germline assignment: CDR1 MNHGY and CDR2 SAAAGT. The V end lost 10 bases, the J end lost 7 bases, and 14 bases lay between the germline ends. This chain's CDR3 is CAISPLFNEQFF. In nucleotides, the CDR3 is TGTGCCATCAGCCCGTTGTTTAATGAGCAGTTCTTC.

The chain uses TRBV5-1 and TRBJ2-7; 7 bases map to TRBD1. This CDR3 is built from 14 residues. Germline V gene data show CDR1 as SGHRS and CDR2 as YFSETQ. The V gene end was trimmed by 0 bases and the J gene end by 3 bases; junction bases not matched to a gene: 3. CDR3 in amino acids: CASSLAAGGYEQYF. CDR3 nucleotides: TGCGCCAGCAGCTTGGCTGCAGGGGGCTACGAGCAGTACTTC. Using reference TRBV5-1 and TRBJ2-7 for the parts outside the CDR3, the full variable domain is KAGVTQTPRYLIKTRGQQVTLSCSPISGHRSVSWYQQTPGQGLQFLFEYFSETQRNKGNFPGRFSGRQFSNSRSEMNVSTLELGDSALYLCASSLAAGGYEQYFGPGTRLTVT.

The J gene is TRBJ2-2, the V gene TRBV6-8; D remains ambiguous. The CDR3 is 15 amino acids. Between the trimmed V and J ends, which lost 5 bases and 1 base, there was a span of 11 bases. Per germline, CDR1 MNHGY and CDR2 SAAAGT. Written as DNA, the CDR3 is TGTGCCAGCAGTAAAGGGTCACGGAACACCGGGGAGCTGTTTTTT. Translated, it gives CASSKGSRNTGELFF.

The chain recombines TRBV11-3 with TRBJ2-5; 7 bases line up with TRBD1. The length of the CDR3 is 15 residues. V trimming: 4 bases; J trimming: 5 bases; junction bases outside the gene matches: 10. Germline CDR1 SGHNT, CDR2 YENEEA. CDR3 sequence (DNA): TGTGCCAGCAGCTCCCGGACAGGTCTCGGGGAGACCCAGTACTTC. Protein sequence: CASSSRTGLGETQYF.

V gene TRBV12-5 combines with J gene TRBJ2-1; 8 bases align to TRBD2. V lost 7 bases, J lost 8 bases, and 13 bases stayed unmatched. CDR1 and CDR2 from the germline V gene are LGHNT and FRNRAP. The CDR3 consists of 15 residues. Written as DNA, the CDR3 is TGTGCTAGTGAGATAGCGGGGTTTGCCTCGGATGAGCAGTTCTTC. This sequence encodes CASEIAGFASDEQFF.

This chain links TRBV6-8 with TRBJ2-5; 7 bases match TRBD2. Unmatched junction bases numbered 8, after V lost 6 bases and J lost 1 base. The CDR3 extends over 15 amino acids. The germline gives CDR1 MNHGY, CDR2 SAAAGT. The CDR3 region is CASSPTSVPQETQYF. The CDR3, as DNA: TGTGCCAGCAGCCCCACTAGCGTCCCCCAAGAGACCCAGTACTTC.

The rearrangement links TRBV23-1 to TRBJ1-5, with D maybe TRBD1 (5 bases). TRBV23-1 is given ORF status, its function remaining uncertain. The V end was cut by 4 bases, the J end by 6 bases, with 13 bases between. There are 14 residues in the CDR3. CDR3: CASSRQWDCQPQHF. The CDR3 nucleotides read TGCGCCAGCAGTCGTCAATGGGACTGTCAGCCCCAGCATTTT.

The rearrangement links TRBV19 to TRBJ1-4; the D is unclear. Germline V gene data show CDR1 as LNHDA and CDR2 as SQIVND (reference sequence). The CDR3 loop spans 14 amino acids. V dropped 5 bases and J dropped 7 bases, with 14 bases sitting between them. This CDR3 is CASSVATLGEKLFF. CDR3 in DNA: TGTGCCAGTAGTGTGGCCACCCTGGGTGAAAAACTGTTTTTT.